This T cell receptor beta chain came from a study of CD8+ T cells in alopecia areata. Treatment defined: oral pan-JAK inhibitor, 5-10 mg twice daily. Extracted from the samples, RNA was reverse transcribed into cDNA to serve as the sequencing template. Assay: immunoSEQ multiplex PCR; the TCRdb copy retains only in-frame clones and omits some. The profile shows some 180,000 clones, 40% to 55% of them singletons. Only a few counts were recorded for this clone. Germline V gene sequence: CDR1 SEHNR, CDR2 FQNEAQ (reference sequence). The V gene lost 5 bases and the J gene lost 4 bases, with 8 bases spanning the gap. This CDR3 is built from 12 residues.

This clonotype originated in a human donor with alopecia areata. The J gene is TRBJ1-1, the V gene TRBV7-9; D is perhaps TRBD1 (6 bases). This material consisted of CD8+ T cells sorted from blood, taken at roughly week 52, from a patient treated with tofacitinib. The CDR3 sequence: CASSPGATEAFF. CDR3 bases: TGTGCCAGCAGCCCAGGGGCCACTGAAGCTTTCTTT.